This is a list of T cell receptor beta chains from one sample in a study of cytomegalovirus exposure and HLA in healthy donors. This table comes from immunoSEQ multiplex PCR, and its TCRdb copy is limited to in-frame clones, with some not included. The table has about 160,000 clones, approximately 79% seen once. The sample taken for sequencing was PBMCs. All receptors come from a woman in her 50s in good health and CMV-seropositive. Both conserved end residues are part of each CDR3. The D gene is left open where the match is weak. A row's size may be missing; if present it is once, few, many or a size class.

>TRBJ2-5|TRBV7-9|.|TRBD2
TGTGCCAGCAGCCCCTCTAGCGGGGGGAGGGAGACCCAGTACTTC
CASSPSSGGRETQYF
>TRBJ1-3|TRBV5-1|.|TRBD1
TGCGCCAGCAGCCAAGGGACAGGGGGAAACACCATATATTTT
CASSQGTGGNTIYF
>TRBJ2-7|TRBV5-1|.|.
TGCGCCAGCAGCCTTAGTGACAGTCGCATGTACGAGCAGTACTTC
CASSLSDSRMYEQYF
>TRBJ1-2|TRBV5-1|.|.
TGCGCCAGCAGCTTTGGACAGACCTATGGCTACACCTTC
CASSFGQTYGYTF
>TRBJ1-1|TRBV7-7|.|.
TGTGCTAGCAGCTTAACAGGGAACACTGAAGCTTTCTTT
CASSLTGNTEAFF
>TRBJ1-1|TRBV4-1|.|.
TGCGCCAGCAGCCTACCCCCGGCGGGGTCCACTGAAGCTTTCTTT
CASSLPPAGSTEAFF
>TRBJ2-3|TRBV6-5|once|.
TGTGCCAGCAGTTATGGGGGCGCGGATACGCAGTATTTT
CASSYGGADTQYF
>TRBJ1-1|TRBV27|.|.
TGTGCCAGCAGTTTAAAGCAGGGCATCACTGAAGCTTTCTTT
CASSLKQGITEAFF
>TRBJ2-3|TRBV2|.|.
TGTGCCAGCAATCTAGCCACAGATACGCAGTATTTT
CASNLATDTQYF
>TRBJ2-5|TRBV5-1|.|TRBD1
TGCGCCAGCAGCCGGATCACAGGGGCCCTTGGGTGGGAGACCCAGTACTTC
CASSRITGALGWETQYF
>TRBJ1-2|TRBV10-3|.|TRBD1
TGTGCCATCAGAGGGACAGGAGCAAGCTATGGCTACACCTTC
CAIRGTGASYGYTF
>TRBJ2-7|TRBV27|once|TRBD1
TGTGCCAGCAGTTTTCGCCGGCGACAGGGGCAAATTTACGAGCAGTACTTC
CASSFRRRQGQIYEQYF
>TRBJ2-7|TRBV5-1|few|.
TGCGCCAGCAGCCCGAGTGGGGGCCGTGGCGAGCAGTACTTC
CASSPSGGRGEQYF
>TRBJ1-1|TRBV7-2|.|.
TGTGCCAGCAGCTTAGGGCAGGGGAGGGGGAACACTGAAGCTTTCTTT
CASSLGQGRGNTEAFF
>TRBJ2-7|TRBV29-1|.|TRBD2
TGCAGCGTTACGTCCTACAGTTCGGGACTAGCGGGTAGCTCCTACGAGCAGTACTTC
CSVTSYSSGLAGSSYEQYF
>TRBJ2-7|TRBV4-1|.|.
TGCGCCAGCAGCCAACCAGGTCGCTACGAGCAGTACTTC
CASSQPGRYEQYF
>TRBJ1-1|TRBV2|.|.
TGTGCCAGCAGTGATCGGTCCAGGTCTGAAGCTTTCTTT
CASSDRSRSEAFF
>TRBJ2-3|TRBV6-5|.|.
TGTGCCAGCAGTTACCTACAGGGCAGCACAGATACGCAGTATTTT
CASSYLQGSTDTQYF
>TRBJ2-1|TRBV4-3|.|TRBD1
TGCGCCAGCAGCCAGGCCGGGACAGGGAGGAATGAGCAGTTCTTC
CASSQAGTGRNEQFF